A selection of T cell receptor beta chains follows, all from one sample in a study of blood T cell repertoires in COVID-19. Data came from immunoSEQ multiplex PCR; TCRdb stores just in-frame clones and leaves some out. Of about 160,000 clones listed, 70% to 90% were seen once; the top ten hold 6.6%. Sequences were obtained from PBMCs or T cells enriched from blood (not recorded which). All receptors derive from a woman in her 50s who had recovered from COVID-19. The CDR3 runs from the conserved cysteine through the conserved F or W. Fields, in order: clone size, D gene, V gene, J gene, CDR3 DNA, CDR3 protein. The D gene is left open where the match is weak. A row's size may be missing; if present it is once, few, many or a size class.

-	TRBD1	TRBV18	TRBJ2-3	TGTGCCAGCTCACCCCTGGGGACAGGGCAAGATACGCAGTATTTT	CASSPLGTGQDTQYF
-	TRBD1	TRBV5-1	TRBJ2-7	TGCGCCAGCAGCTTTACAGGGGCGAACTACGAGCAGTACTTC	CASSFTGANYEQYF
-	-	TRBV18	TRBJ2-6	TGTGCCAGCTCACAAAGTGCGGGCTCTGGGGCCAACGTCCTGACTTTC	CASSQSAGSGANVLTF
-	-	TRBV19	TRBJ1-5	TGTGCCAGCTCCCGGGGGAGTCAGCCCCAGCATTTT	CASSRGSQPQHF
-	TRBD1	TRBV9	TRBJ1-6	TGTGCCAGCAGCGCCTCGACAGGGGATAATTCACCCCTCCACTTT	CASSASTGDNSPLHF
-	TRBD2	TRBV6-6	TRBJ2-7	TGTGCCAGCAGTCGGGGGGGGCTAGCGGGGGCCGCCTACGAGCAGTACTTC	CASSRGGLAGAAYEQYF
once	TRBD1	TRBV5-8	TRBJ2-5	TGTGCCAGCAGCTTGGGGGACAGGGAGACCCAAGAGACCCAGTACTTC	CASSLGDRETQETQYF
-	-	TRBV11-2	TRBJ2-7	TGTGCCAGCAGCCCCTGGGACTCCCCACTCGACGAGCAGTACTTC	CASSPWDSPLDEQYF
-	TRBD1	TRBV4-2	TRBJ1-6	TGTGCCAGCAGCCAGGAGGACAGGGATCTCCACTTT	CASSQEDRDLHF
-	TRBD1	TRBV24-1	TRBJ2-2	TGTGCCACCAGTGATTCTACAGGGGACGGGGAGCTGTTTTTT	CATSDSTGDGELFF
-	-	TRBV18	TRBJ1-4	TGTGCCAGCTCACCAAGAGTAGGGGCGGCTGAAAAACTGTTTTTT	CASSPRVGAAEKLFF
-	-	TRBV19	TRBJ2-5	TGTGCCAGTAGTATGCCCGGGCAGGGGATGGAGACCCAGTACTTC	CASSMPGQGMETQYF
-	TRBD2	TRBV9	TRBJ2-1	TGTGCCAGCAGCTCCCTAGCGGGGGGGCCGGGCTCCTACAATGAGCAGTTCTTC	CASSSLAGGPGSYNEQFF
-	TRBD1	TRBV18	TRBJ2-7	TGTGCCAGCTCGAGGGGTAGGGACAGGGGTAACCACGAGCAGTACTTC	CASSRGRDRGNHEQYF
once	-	TRBV27	TRBJ1-2	TGTGCCAGCAGTTTCGCCCGCGGGATCCCCTATGGCTACACCTTC	CASSFARGIPYGYTF
-	TRBD1	TRBV19	TRBJ1-5	TGTGCCAGTAGTAGACAGGACAGGGGCAATCAGCCCCAGCATTTT	CASSRQDRGNQPQHF
once	-	TRBV5-1	TRBJ2-7	TGCGCCAGCAGCTCAGTCCGGGGGTCCTACGAGCAGTACTTC	CASSSVRGSYEQYF
-	-	TRBV14	TRBJ2-3	TGTGCCAGCAGCCCCTGGAGGGTTACAGATACGCAGTATTTT	CASSPWRVTDTQYF
-	TRBD2	TRBV24-1	TRBJ2-1	TGTGCCACCAGTGATGCAGGGAGGGATGAGCAGTTCTTC	CATSDAGRDEQFF
-	-	TRBV18	TRBJ2-7	TGTGCCTCGGACAAAGGGGACTACGAGCAGTACTTC	CASDKGDYEQYF
-	TRBD1	TRBV7-9	TRBJ1-1	TGTGCCAGCAGCAATACGAACAGGGGGAAGGACACTGAAGCTTTCTTT	CASSNTNRGKDTEAFF
-	-	TRBV7-2	TRBJ2-5	TGTGCCAGCAGCTCCGCGACAGGCCGATACCAAGAGACCCAGTACTTC	CASSSATGRYQETQYF
-	-	TRBV6-2/TRBV6-3	TRBJ2-1	TGTGCCAGCAGTTACCCCCTTGACAGGCGTGGGATCTACAATGAGCAGTTCTTC	CASSYPLDRRGIYNEQFF
-	TRBD1	TRBV7-2	TRBJ1-1	TGTGCCAGCAGCGCCTGGGGACAGGGGAACACTGAAGCTTTCTTT	CASSAWGQGNTEAFF
-	-	TRBV5-1	TRBJ1-4	TGCGCCAGCAGCTTGGATGTAGGTCGAGGAAAACTGTTTTTT	CASSLDVGRGKLFF
-	TRBD2	TRBV7-9	TRBJ2-5	TGTGCCAGCAGCTCCACTAGCGCGGGAAGGACGGAGACCCAGTACTTC	CASSSTSAGRTETQYF
-	TRBD1	TRBV5-1	TRBJ1-1	TGCGCCAGCAGCTTGGGGGACAGGGTTGGGAACACTGAAGCTTTCTTT	CASSLGDRVGNTEAFF
-	TRBD1	TRBV27	TRBJ2-2	TGTGCCAGCGCTCTCCCTCACAGGGGCCGAACCGGGGAGCTGTTTTTT	CASALPHRGRTGELFF
-	-	TRBV4-1	TRBJ1-6	TGCGCCAGCAGCCGGGGGCCGAGCTCCTATAATTCACCCCTCCACTTT	CASSRGPSSYNSPLHF
-	TRBD2	TRBV19	TRBJ2-7	TGTGCCAGTAGTATGGGGGGGGTACGAGAGCAGTACTTC	CASSMGGVREQYF
few	-	TRBV24-1	TRBJ2-2	TGTGCCACCAGTGACCTCACCGGGGAGCTGTTTTTT	CATSDLTGELFF
-	-	TRBV5-8	TRBJ1-1	TGTGCCAGCAGCTTGGGGGACCAGGGGTTGGACACTGAAGCTTTCTTT	CASSLGDQGLDTEAFF
once	TRBD1	TRBV7-9	TRBJ1-2	TGTGCCAGCACCTCCGGGACAGGGGGCGACGGCTACACCTTC	CASTSGTGGDGYTF
-	-	TRBV9	TRBJ2-5	TGTGCCAGCAGCTCGATAGTTGGGGGGGCGGAGACCCAGTACTTC	CASSSIVGGAETQYF
-	TRBD1	TRBV9	TRBJ1-2	TGTGCCAGCAGCCCACGGACAGGTCCGGCGATGAGTTATGGCTACACCTTC	CASSPRTGPAMSYGYTF
-	-	TRBV18	TRBJ1-5	TGTGCCAGCTCACCCCCTGAAGGGGTCAATCAGCCCCAGCATTTT	CASSPPEGVNQPQHF
-	TRBD2	TRBV6-1	TRBJ2-2	TGTGCCAGCAGTGCCCAGCGGGGAATACCGAACACCGGGGAGCTGTTTTTT	CASSAQRGIPNTGELFF
few	-	TRBV5-6	TRBJ1-6	TGTGCCAGCAGGAGGTGGGGGCTTAATTCACCCCTCCACTTT	CASRRWGLNSPLHF
-	-	TRBV11-2	TRBJ1-3	TGTGCCAGCAGCCCGAACCGGGACACCTACACCATATATTTT	CASSPNRDTYTIYF
-	TRBD2	TRBV3-1/TRBV3-2	TRBJ2-1	TGTGCCAGCAGCCCGAGCAGCGGGGGACTCTACAATGAGCAGTTCTTC	CASSPSSGGLYNEQFF
-	-	TRBV3-1/TRBV3-2	TRBJ1-4	TGTGCCAGCAGCCTAATACTCAATGAAAAACTGTTTTTT	CASSLILNEKLFF
few	TRBD1	TRBV4-3	TRBJ1-4	TGCGCCAGCAGCCAAGTTACAGGGGAGGCTAATGAAAAACTGTTTTTT	CASSQVTGEANEKLFF
-	TRBD1	TRBV24-1	TRBJ1-2	TGTGCCACCAGTGGTGGACAGGACTCAAACTATGGCTACACCTTC	CATSGGQDSNYGYTF
-	-	TRBV9	TRBJ2-5	TGTGCCAGCAGCGTAGCTCAACAGGGTAGAGAGACCCAGTACTTC	CASSVAQQGRETQYF
-	-	TRBV18	TRBJ1-5	TGTGCCAGCTCACCACCGAACAGAAACAATCAGCCCCAGCATTTT	CASSPPNRNNQPQHF
-	-	TRBV7-3	TRBJ1-1	TGTGCCAGCAGCTTAAGGGGCGGAGGGTTGAACACTGAAGCTTTCTTT	CASSLRGGGLNTEAFF
-	-	TRBV7-2	TRBJ1-5	TGTGCCAGCAGCCCACCTGGACTGACCAGCAATCAGCCCCAGCATTTT	CASSPPGLTSNQPQHF
-	TRBD1	TRBV7-2	TRBJ1-1	TGTGCCAGCAGCCAGGGGGCGGCAGGAAAACTCTCTGAAGCTTTCTTT	CASSQGAAGKLSEAFF
-	-	TRBV6-5	TRBJ2-2	TGTGCCAGGGGTGGAGGGAACACCGGGGAGCTGTTTTTT	CARGGGNTGELFF
few	-	TRBV15	TRBJ1-1	TGTGCCACCAGCAGAGGAGTGAACACTGAAGCTTTCTTT	CATSRGVNTEAFF
-	-	TRBV5-4	TRBJ2-5	TGTGCCAGCAGCCTAGGGGGGGCCATGGGGACCCAGTACTTC	CASSLGGAMGTQYF
few	-	TRBV5-5	TRBJ1-6	TGTGCCAGCACCTCTCGTGGGGGGAATTCACCCCTCCACTTT	CASTSRGGNSPLHF
-	TRBD2	TRBV29-1	TRBJ2-2	TGCAGCGTAGCTAGCGGGGGCACCGGGGAGCTGTTTTTT	CSVASGGTGELFF
-	-	TRBV5-6	TRBJ1-2	TGTGCCAGCAGCTTGGTTCAGGGTGGCTACACCTTC	CASSLVQGGYTF
few	TRBD1	TRBV4-3	TRBJ2-7	TGCGCCAGCAGCCCCCAACCATCAGGACAGGGTATCCTCGAGCAGTACTTC	CASSPQPSGQGILEQYF
-	TRBD1	TRBV18	TRBJ2-4	TGTGCCAGCTCACGATGGGACAGGGAAAACATTCAGTACTTC	CASSRWDRENIQYF
-	-	TRBV28	TRBJ1-2	TGTGCCACCGTCCAAGGGGGAGTCTATGGCTACACCTTC	CATVQGGVYGYTF
-	-	TRBV7-2	TRBJ2-3	TGTGCCAGCAGCTTAAGCCTGTACACAGATACGCAGTATTTT	CASSLSLYTDTQYF
-	-	TRBV5-5	TRBJ2-7	TGTGCCAGCAGCTTGGGTTGGCAGGGGTCCTACGAGCAGTACTTC	CASSLGWQGSYEQYF